The present T cell receptor (beta chain) was sequenced within a study of molecular identifiers for immune sequencing clone quantification. This clonotype was counted ten times or more. Its cognate antigen is unknown. The germline V and J ends were trimmed by 1 base and 0 bases, with 10 bases remaining between them. The CDR3 is 15 residues long. Germline CDR1 and CDR2: SGHNT and YYREEE (reference sequence). General study points: Clonotypes surpassing 20 RNA copies contained over 97% of effector molecules, versus under 1% in naive cells.

TCRdb re-called the PCR reads with MiXCR, one entry per CDR3 protein. The profile shows about 510,000 distinct CDR3 sequences, roughly 25% of them singletons. Naive CD8 T cells, phenotype CD8+CD4-CCR7+CD45RA+, were sorted. The TCR comes from a human donor in good health. Some libraries in this study had Jurkat cell RNA spiked in. Sequenced input: naive CD8+ T cells from blood, with Jurkat cell RNA spiked in. The subset here: FACS-sorted CD8+CD4-CCR7+CD45RA+ naive T cells. The chain uses TRBV5-4 and TRBJ1-1, with a weak D call TRBD1 (5 bases). The CDR3 sequence is CASSLRGSMNTEAFF. CDR3 DNA: TGTGCCAGCAGCTTGAGGGGCAGCATGAACACTGAAGCTTTCTTT.